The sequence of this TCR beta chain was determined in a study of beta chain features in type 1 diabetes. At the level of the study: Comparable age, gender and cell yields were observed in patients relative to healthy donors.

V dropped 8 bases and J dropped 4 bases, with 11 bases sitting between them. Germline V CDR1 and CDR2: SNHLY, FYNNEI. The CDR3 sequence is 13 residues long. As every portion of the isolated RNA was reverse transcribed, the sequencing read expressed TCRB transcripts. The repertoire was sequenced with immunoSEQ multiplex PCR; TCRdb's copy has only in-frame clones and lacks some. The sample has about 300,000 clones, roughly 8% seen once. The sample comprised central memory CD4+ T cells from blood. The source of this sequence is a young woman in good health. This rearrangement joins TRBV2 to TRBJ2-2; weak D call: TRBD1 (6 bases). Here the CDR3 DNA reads TGTGCCAGCGGGGGCGATGGCACCGGGGAGCTGTTTTTT. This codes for CASGGDGTGELFF.